These 11 T cell receptor beta chains were sequenced from one sample in a study of identical twins. From the 5' RACE reads, TCRdb called clonotypes with MiXCR, one entry per CDR3 protein. The table lists 750,000 to 950,000 distinct CDR3 sequences, more than 9% of them singletons. The same sample was also studied in work on yellow fever vaccine responses in identical twins.

Specimen: PBMCs. These receptors originate from a woman younger than 30 in good health.

This clonotype occurred a few times. The V and J genes are TRBV7-9 and TRBJ2-2; 8 bases are a match to TRBD2. Germline assignment: CDR1 SEHNR and CDR2 FQNEAQ (reference sequence). After removal of 5 bases from V and 7 bases from J, the junction contained 6 bases not matched to a gene. The CDR3 sequence is 14 residues long. Here the CDR3 DNA reads TGTGCCAGCAGCAAGACTAGCGCTGACGGGGAGCTGTTTTTT. This gives the protein CASSKTSADGELFF. Variable domain in full (rest from reference TRBV7-9 and TRBJ2-2): DTGVSQNPRHKITKRGQNVTFRCDPISEHNRLYWYRQTLGQGPEFLTYFQNEAQLEKSRLLSDRFSAERPKGSFSTLEIQRTEQGDSAMYLCASSKTSADGELFFGEGSRLTVL.

This clonotype was counted many times. CDR3 bases: TGCAGCGCTCAACCTATGGGCAGGGGGATAGCTGAAGCTTTCTTT. As protein: CSAQPMGRGIAEAFF. The chain joins TRBV29-1 to TRBJ1-1, with 7 bases fitting TRBD1. Per the germline V gene, CDR1 is SQVTM and CDR2 is ANQGSEA. The V segment lost 7 bases and the J segment 6 bases; nucleotides outside the gene matches: 17. The CDR3 covers 15 residues.

This clonotype was seen a handful of times. The chain combines TRBV12-3 or TRBV12-4 with TRBJ2-3; 11 bases align to TRBD2. Germline trimming cut 7 bases from V and 6 bases from J; bases unmatched to any gene: 6. The CDR3 is made up of 14 amino acids. CDR3 in amino acids: CASNPSGGWDTQYF. The DNA for the CDR3 is TGTGCCAGCAACCCTAGCGGGGGGTGGGATACGCAGTATTTT.

The genes are TRBV6-1 and TRBJ2-3; TRBD2 might be the D (6 bases). This CDR3 region has 16 residues. V lost 5 bases to trimming and J lost 0 bases, with 15 bases between them. CDR1 is MNHNS and CDR2 is SASEGT in the germline V gene. CDR3 sequence: CASSLLALSSTDTQYF. Written as DNA, the CDR3 is TGTGCCAGCAGTCTGCTAGCGCTCTCTAGCACAGATACGCAGTATTTT.

This sequence joins TRBV4-2 and TRBJ2-7; 12 bases fit TRBD2. CDR3 length: 17 residues. The trim removed 0 bases at V and 3 bases at J, leaving 6 bases unmatched. CDR1 is LGHNA, CDR2 YNFKEQ, per germline. Here the CDR3 reads CASSQEEGLAGIYEQYF. The CDR3 bases are TGTGCCAGCAGCCAAGAAGAGGGACTAGCGGGTATCTACGAGCAGTACTTC.

This clonotype has only a few counts. V and J are TRBV6-8 and TRBJ1-6, with 7 bases lining up with TRBD1. CDR1 is MNHGY and CDR2 is SAAAGT in the germline V gene. After removal of 3 bases from V and 8 bases from J, the junction contained 7 bases not matched to a gene. The CDR3 sequence is 15 residues long. The CDR3 sequence is CASSYTPGGDSPLHF. The CDR3 coding sequence is TGTGCCAGCAGTTATACGCCAGGGGGGGATTCACCCCTCCACTTT.

This chain joins TRBV19 and TRBJ2-2; D remains unclear. CDR3 length: 17 amino acids. The V gene lost 6 bases and the J gene lost 0 bases, with 17 bases spanning the gap. Germline assignment: CDR1 LNHDA and CDR2 SQIVND (reference sequence). DNA for the CDR3: TGTGCCAGTAGCTCTAACTTTATTTTCGCGAACACCGGGGAGCTGTTTTTT. Its translation: CASSSNFIFANTGELFF. The variable domain in full, completed from reference TRBV19 and TRBJ2-2, reads DGGITQSPKYLFRKEGQNVTLSCEQNLNHDAMYWYRQDPGQGLRLIYYSQIVNDFQKGDIAEGYSVSREKKESFPLTVTSAQKNPTAFYLCASSSNFIFANTGELFFGEGSRLTVL.

This clonotype was seen ten or more times. The chain's CDR3 is CASSLLLGTSGQETQYF. Here the CDR3 DNA reads TGTGCCAGCAGCTTGCTCCTAGGGACTAGCGGACAAGAGACCCAGTACTTC. This chain links TRBV5-5 with TRBJ2-5; 11 bases line up with TRBD2. Germline values: CDR1 SGHKS, CDR2 YYEKEE (reference sequence). Trimming removed 1 base from V and 2 bases from J; junction bases left unmatched: 7. This CDR3 comprises 17 residues.

This chain connects TRBV20-1 to TRBJ2-7; TRBD1 aligns across 9 bases. Germline V gives CDR1 DFQATT, CDR2 SNEGSKA (reference sequence). CDR3 length: 12 residues. Trimming took 4 bases from V and 5 from J; bases not matched to a gene: 3. This chain's CDR3 is CSAKGQGNEQYV. The CDR3 nucleotides read TGCAGTGCTAAGGGACAGGGTAACGAGCAGTACGTC.

Ten or more counts support this clonotype. Written as DNA, the CDR3 is TGCGCCAGCAGCATCAGGACAGGTGAAGGCGAGACCCAGTACTTC. It codes for CASSIRTGEGETQYF. The chain uses TRBV5-1 and TRBJ2-5; 7 bases line up with TRBD1. The CDR3 sequence is 15 residues long. CDR1 and CDR2 (germline): SGHRS, YFSETQ. V lost 4 bases to trimming and J lost 5 bases; unmatched junction nucleotides: 11.

This chain uses TRBV12-3 or TRBV12-4 with TRBJ2-3; 7 nucleotides align to TRBD2. This CDR3 has 14 residues. The V segment lost 7 bases and the J segment 2 bases; nucleotides outside the gene matches: 6. The CDR3 loop is CASTRLAATDTQYF. As DNA, the CDR3 is TGTGCCAGCACCCGGCTAGCGGCCACAGATACGCAGTATTTT.